This is a list of T cell receptor beta chains from one sample in a study of T cells in tuberculosis. Clones were read by immunoSEQ multiplex PCR, and TCRdb kept only the in-frame ones, dropping some. The sample contains 35,000 to 40,000 clones, 85% to 95% of which appear only once. Sequencing was carried out using PBMCs. Receptor source: a donor between 10 and 29 years old with latent tuberculosis or without tuberculosis infection. Some clones in this sample may be carry-over from other donors' samples. Each CDR3 is given with its conserved first and last residue. Fields, in order: V gene, clone size, J gene, D gene, CDR3 DNA, CDR3 protein. The D gene is left open where the match is weak. Clone size appears in some rows only: once, few, many, or a class for an expanded clone.

TRBV7-8	once	TRBJ1-1	-	TGTGCCAGCACCCTACTCGGCACTGAAGCTTTCTTT	CASTLLGTEAFF
TRBV4-3	-	TRBJ1-2	-	TGCGCCAGCAGCCACCTACGAGGGAGGGGGTCGAACTATGGCTACACCTTC	CASSHLRGRGSNYGYTF
TRBV6-5	-	TRBJ2-7	TRBD1	TGTGCCAGCAGTACAGGGGTATACTACGAGCAGTACTTC	CASSTGVYYEQYF
TRBV6-1	-	TRBJ1-2	TRBD1	TGTGCCAGCAGTGAATGGGCAGGGGGGGGCTACACCTTC	CASSEWAGGGYTF
TRBV6-6	-	TRBJ1-2	TRBD1	TGTGCCAGCAACACGGCTGGGGACAGGGGAGGGTATGGCTACACCTTC	CASNTAGDRGGYGYTF
TRBV10-2	-	TRBJ2-5	-	TGCGCCAGCTGCTACAGGGGACTCCGGGACGGGGAGACCCAGTACTTC	CASCYRGLRDGETQYF
TRBV19	-	TRBJ2-3	-	TGTGCCAGTAGTATGGGGAGGGGGGGCACAGATACGCAGTATTTT	CASSMGRGGTDTQYF
TRBV4-3	-	TRBJ1-4	-	TGCGCCAGCAGCCAAGATGGATTACGGGACACCAGTAAACTGTTTTTT	CASSQDGLRDTSKLFF
TRBV7-2	-	TRBJ1-2	-	TGTGCCAGCAGCTCCCTCCCCGGGCCGGGGGGAGGGTATGGCTACACCTTC	CASSSLPGPGGGYGYTF
TRBV10-1	-	TRBJ1-3	-	TGCGCCAGCAGCGAGAACAGGGCCGGTGGAAACACCATATATTTT	CASSENRAGGNTIYF
TRBV10-3	-	TRBJ1-1	-	TGTGCCATCAGTGATCTAGAGGGGAACACTGAAGCTTTCTTT	CAISDLEGNTEAFF
TRBV10-3	few	TRBJ2-1	-	TGTGCCATCAGTGAGTCGAGCAATGAGCAGTTCTTC	CAISESSNEQFF
TRBV5-1	-	TRBJ1-2	TRBD1	TGCGCCAGCAGCCCCATGACAGGGATGGATGGCTACACCTTC	CASSPMTGMDGYTF
TRBV12-5	-	TRBJ2-7	-	TGTGCTAGTGGTATCTCATCCGGGACTCTCAACCTGGCGTACGAGCAGTACTTC	CASGISSGTLNLAYEQYF
TRBV6-5	-	TRBJ1-3	-	TGTGCCAGCAGTTACTCGCGGTACTCTGGAAACACCATATATTTT	CASSYSRYSGNTIYF
TRBV19	-	TRBJ2-7	-	TGTGCCAGTAGTATCTACGACAGAGACTACGAGCAGTACTTC	CASSIYDRDYEQYF
TRBV4-1	-	TRBJ1-5	TRBD1	TGCGCCAGCAGCCAAAGGACAGGGCGGCCCCAGCATTTT	CASSQRTGRPQHF